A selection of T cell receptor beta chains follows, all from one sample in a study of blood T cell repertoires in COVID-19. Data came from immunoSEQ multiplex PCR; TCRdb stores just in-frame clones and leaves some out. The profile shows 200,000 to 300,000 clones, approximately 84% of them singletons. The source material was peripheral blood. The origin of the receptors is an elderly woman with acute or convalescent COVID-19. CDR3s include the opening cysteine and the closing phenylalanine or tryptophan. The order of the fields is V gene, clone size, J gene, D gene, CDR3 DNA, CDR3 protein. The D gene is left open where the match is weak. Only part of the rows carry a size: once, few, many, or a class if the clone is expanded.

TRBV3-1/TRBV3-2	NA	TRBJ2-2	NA	TGTGCCAGCAGCCAAGATGAGTCCGGGGAGCTGTTTTTT	CASSQDESGELFF
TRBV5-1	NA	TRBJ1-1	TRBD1	TGCGCCAGCAGCTTGGACAGGGGGGTAGCTTTCTTT	CASSLDRGVAFF
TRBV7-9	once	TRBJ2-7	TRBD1	TGTGCCAGCAGCCCCCGGGACAGCTCCTACGAGCAGTACTTC	CASSPRDSSYEQYF
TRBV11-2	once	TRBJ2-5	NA	TGTGCCAGCGGCTACGATTCAACTACTGGGGAGACCCAGTACTTC	CASGYDSTTGETQYF
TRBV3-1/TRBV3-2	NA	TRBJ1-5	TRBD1	TGTGCCAGCAGCCACGGGACAGGGGATCAGCCCCAGCATTTT	CASSHGTGDQPQHF
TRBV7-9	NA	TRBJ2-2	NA	TGTGCCAGCAGCTTAGCGCCTCGGTCGAACACCGGGGAGCTGTTTTTT	CASSLAPRSNTGELFF
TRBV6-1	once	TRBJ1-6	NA	TGTGCCAGCAGTGAACACCCGGGACTCTCCCGTTCACCCCTCCACTTT	CASSEHPGLSRSPLHF
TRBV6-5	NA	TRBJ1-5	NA	TGTGCCAGCAGTTATGGTCGCCCAGGGAGGCGGCCCCAGCATTTT	CASSYGRPGRRPQHF
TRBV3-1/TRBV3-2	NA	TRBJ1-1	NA	TGTGCCAGCAGCCCACGCAGGGATAGGGACACTGAAGCTTTCTTT	CASSPRRDRDTEAFF
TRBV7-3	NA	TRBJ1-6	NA	TGTGCCAGCAGCTTAGTCCCGGGACAAGGGAATTCACCCCTCCACTTT	CASSLVPGQGNSPLHF
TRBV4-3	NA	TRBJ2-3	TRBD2	TGCGCCAGCAGCCAAGATCACGGACTAGCGGGACGCACAGATACGCAGTATTTT	CASSQDHGLAGRTDTQYF
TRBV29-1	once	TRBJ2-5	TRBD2	TGCAGCGTCGGGACTACCCAAGAGACCCAGTACTTC	CSVGTTQETQYF
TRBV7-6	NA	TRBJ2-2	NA	TGTGCCAGCAGCTTAGTAAGGCTAGCGAACACCGGGGAGCTGTTTTTT	CASSLVRLANTGELFF
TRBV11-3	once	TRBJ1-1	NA	TGTGCCAGCAGCTTAGGAGCGCCTTTATCCACTGAAGCTTTCTTT	CASSLGAPLSTEAFF
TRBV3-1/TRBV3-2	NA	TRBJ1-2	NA	TGTGCCAGCAGCCAAGGGGCGGCGGAGGGAGGCTACACCTTC	CASSQGAAEGGYTF
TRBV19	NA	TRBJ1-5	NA	TGTGCCAGTAGTACTGCAGGGGAACGACGCAATCAGCCCCAGCATTTT	CASSTAGERRNQPQHF
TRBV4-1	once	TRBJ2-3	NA	TGCGCCAGCAGCCATAGACACGGGCAGGGCTCAGATACGCAGTATTTT	CASSHRHGQGSDTQYF
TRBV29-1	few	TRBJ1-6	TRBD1	TGCAGCGTTGGGGACAGTTCCAATTCACCCCTCCACTTT	CSVGDSSNSPLHF
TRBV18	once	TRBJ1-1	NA	TGTGCCAGCTCACCACAGGGGATGAACACTGAAGCTTTCTTT	CASSPQGMNTEAFF
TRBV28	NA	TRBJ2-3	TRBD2	TGTGCCAGCAGACGTACTAGCGGGAACACAGATACGCAGTATTTT	CASRRTSGNTDTQYF
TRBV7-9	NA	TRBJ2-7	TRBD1	TGTGCCAGCAGCTGGGACAGGGGTCGCTCCGAGCAGTACTTC	CASSWDRGRSEQYF
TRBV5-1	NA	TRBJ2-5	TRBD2	TGCGCCAGCAGCTTGGAGGCGGGGGGCTATGAGACCCAGTACTTC	CASSLEAGGYETQYF
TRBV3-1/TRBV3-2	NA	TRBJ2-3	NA	TGTGCCAGCAGCCAAGACCAGTTCCAAATGGATACGCAGTATTTT	CASSQDQFQMDTQYF
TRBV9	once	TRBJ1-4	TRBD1	TGTGCCAGCAGCCGCGATTTCGACAGGGGGAATGAAAAACTGTTTTTT	CASSRDFDRGNEKLFF
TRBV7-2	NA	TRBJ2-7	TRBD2	TGTGCCAGCACACCGGGACTAGCGGGGTTTTACGAGCAGTACTTC	CASTPGLAGFYEQYF
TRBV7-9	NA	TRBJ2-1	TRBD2	TGTGCCAGCAGCTTAGTTAGCGGGATGTCTGAGCAGTTCTTC	CASSLVSGMSEQFF
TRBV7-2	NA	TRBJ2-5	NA	TGTGCCAGCAGACGGGGGGAGACCCAGTACTTC	CASRRGETQYF
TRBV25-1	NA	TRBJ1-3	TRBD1	TGTGCCAGCAGTGGACGCGGACAGGGGATTCCTTCCATATATTTT	CASSGRGQGIPSIYF
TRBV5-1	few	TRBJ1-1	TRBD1	TGCGCCAGCAGCGGGGACGGGACAGTCAGAAGGACTGAAGCTTTCTTT	CASSGDGTVRRTEAFF
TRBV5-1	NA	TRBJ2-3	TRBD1	TGCGCCAGCGGCCTCCAAGACAGGGAAGATACGCAGTATTTT	CASGLQDREDTQYF
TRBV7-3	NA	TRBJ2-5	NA	TGTGCCAGCAGCCCCGGGACTGGGGCTCCTCAAGAGACCCAGTACTTC	CASSPGTGAPQETQYF
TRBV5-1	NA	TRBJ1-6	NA	TGCGCCAGCAGCGGAGGAAGGGGACAAACCTATAATTCACCCCTCCACTTT	CASSGGRGQTYNSPLHF
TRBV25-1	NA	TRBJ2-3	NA	TGTGCCAGCAGTGAATATATGACTGACGATACGCAGTATTTT	CASSEYMTDDTQYF
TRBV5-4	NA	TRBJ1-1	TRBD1	TGTGCCAGCAGCATCGACAGGGACACTGAAGCTTTCTTT	CASSIDRDTEAFF
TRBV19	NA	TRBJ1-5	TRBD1	TGTGCCAGTAGTAGCGGACAGGGAATGCGGCCGGGCCAGCCCCAGCATTTT	CASSSGQGMRPGQPQHF
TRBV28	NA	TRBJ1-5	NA	TGTGCCAGCAGTTTATTCCATGCGGGACCTGAAGAAAGTCAGCCCCAGCATTTT	CASSLFHAGPEESQPQHF
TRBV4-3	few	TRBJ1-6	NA	TGCGCCAGCAGCCTAGTGTCGGGGGAAAATTCACCCCTCCACTTT	CASSLVSGENSPLHF
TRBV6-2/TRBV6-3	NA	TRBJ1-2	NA	TGTGCCAGCAGTTATCTCCGGGACTCTAGTGGCTACACCTTC	CASSYLRDSSGYTF
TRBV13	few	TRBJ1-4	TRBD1	TGTGCCAGCAGTCATAACAGGGGAGAAAAACTGTTTTTT	CASSHNRGEKLFF
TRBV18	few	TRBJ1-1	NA	TGTGCCAGCAGAGGGGGATTAAACACTGAAGCTTTCTTT	CASRGGLNTEAFF
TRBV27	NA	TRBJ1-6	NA	TGTGCCAGCAGTTTAGCGTGGCGGAATTCACCCCTCCACTTT	CASSLAWRNSPLHF
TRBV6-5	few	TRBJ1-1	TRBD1	TGTGCCAGCAGTCTCTACGGGACAGGGACCACTGAAGCTTTCTTT	CASSLYGTGTTEAFF
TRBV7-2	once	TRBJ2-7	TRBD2	TGTGCCAGCAGCTCGCTAGCGGGGGGGCCTCGGCAGTACTTC	CASSSLAGGPRQYF
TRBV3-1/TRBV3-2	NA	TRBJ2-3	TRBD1	TGTGCCAGCAGCCAAGGCCGGACAGGACCCACAGATACGCAGTATTTT	CASSQGRTGPTDTQYF
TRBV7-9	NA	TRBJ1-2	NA	TGTGCCAGCAGCGCGACGGGGTATGGCTACACCTTC	CASSATGYGYTF